These 19 T cell receptor beta chains share one sample of origin, sequenced in a study of cytomegalovirus exposure and HLA in healthy donors. The study ran its PCR with 60 Vbeta and 13 Jbeta primers. Clones were read by immunoSEQ multiplex PCR, and TCRdb kept only the in-frame ones, dropping some. The sample contains under 120,000 clones, roughly three quarters of which appear only once. The sequenced sample was PBMCs. These receptors were collected from a man aged 40-49 years in good health and CMV-seropositive.

This chain links TRBV7-9 with TRBJ1-2, with D maybe TRBD1 (6 bases). The V gene's germline CDR1 is SEHNR and CDR2 FQNEAQ (reference sequence). The V gene lost 5 bases and the J gene lost 2 bases, with 12 bases spanning the gap. The CDR3 spans 14 residues. CDR3 region: CASSLRTANYGYTF. In DNA, the CDR3 is TGTGCCAGCAGCCTCCGGACAGCAAACTATGGCTACACCTTC.

The rearrangement links TRBV5-1 to TRBJ2-2; 8 nucleotides align to TRBD1. The CDR3 length is 14 residues. Looked up from germline, CDR1 is SGHRS and CDR2 is YFSETQ. V trimming: 4 bases; J trimming: 6 bases; junction bases outside the gene matches: 5. This CDR3 is CASSKGQVPGELFF. The CDR3 coding sequence is TGCGCCAGCAGCAAGGGACAGGTCCCCGGGGAGCTGTTTTTT.

The chain uses TRBV6-5 and TRBJ1-2; 8 bases match TRBD1. After removal of 6 bases from V and 10 bases from J, the junction contained 4 bases not matched to a gene. CDR3 length: 11 residues. Germline V gene data show CDR1 as MNHEY and CDR2 as SVGAGI. CDR3 nucleotide sequence: TGTGCCAGCAGAACAGGGGGGGCCTACACCTTC. Translating it yields CASRTGGAYTF.

V gene TRBV29-1 combines with J gene TRBJ1-5; 10 bases map to TRBD1. From germline, CDR1 is SQVTM and CDR2 ANQGSEA. Trimming took 6 bases from V and 2 from J; bases not matched to a gene: 7. The CDR3 sequence is 15 residues long. CDR3 DNA: TGCAGCGTCGCGACAGGGGGCGCCGGCAATCAGCCCCAGCATTTT. Translation gives CSVATGGAGNQPQHF.

V usage is TRBV6-1 and J usage is TRBJ2-1; D gene ambiguous. In germline, CDR1 is MNHNS, CDR2 SASEGT. The V gene lost 0 bases and the J gene lost 2 bases, with 8 bases spanning the gap. The CDR3 is 15 amino acids. The chain's CDR3 is CASSEAAGTYNEQFF. The CDR3 coding sequence is TGTGCCAGCAGTGAAGCGGCAGGAACCTACAATGAGCAGTTCTTC.

This chain links TRBV7-9 with TRBJ1-1; D perhaps matches TRBD1 (5 bases). V lost 1 base to trimming and J lost 10 bases, with 10 bases between them. CDR1 and CDR2 (germline): SEHNR, FQNEAQ (reference sequence). The CDR3 extends over 12 amino acids. CDR3 DNA sequence: TGTGCCAGCAGCTTAGACACAGGCCGAGCTTTCTTT. It translates to CASSLDTGRAFF.

The CDR3 bases are TGTGCCAGCAGCCAATACCCCGGACAAAGGCAGTACTTC. It encodes CASSQYPGQRQYF. J is TRBJ2-7 and V is TRBV14; a possible D gene is TRBD1 (5 bases). The germline V and J ends were trimmed by 2 bases and 9 bases, with 14 bases remaining between them. The CDR3 is made up of 13 amino acids. Germline V lookup: CDR1 SGHDN, CDR2 FVKESK. The entire variable domain, with the rest obtained from reference TRBV14 and TRBJ2-7, is as follows: EAGVTQFPSHSVIEKGQTVTLRCDPISGHDNLYWYRRVMGKEIKFLLHFVKESKQDESGMPNNRFLAERTGGTYSTLKVQPAELEDSGVYFCASSQYPGQRQYFGPGTRLTVT.

The rearrangement links TRBV19 to TRBJ1-2; weak D call: TRBD1 (5 bases). The germline V and J ends were trimmed by 6 bases and 8 bases, with 16 bases remaining between them. Germline V gene lookup returns CDR1 LNHDA and CDR2 SQIVND (reference sequence). This CDR3 has 13 amino acids. The CDR3 sequence: CASSPTGGSGYTF. In DNA, the CDR3 is TGTGCCAGTAGCCCTACCGGGGGATCGGGCTACACCTTC.

The chain carries TRBV6-6 and TRBJ2-5; TRBD2 matches 8 bases. The ends lost 4 bases at V and 5 bases at J; junction bases unmatched: 6. The CDR3 is made up of 14 amino acids. From germline, CDR1 is MNHNY and CDR2 SVGAGI (reference sequence). CDR3 in DNA: TGTGCCAGCAGTTCGGCGGGAGGTGCGGAGACCCAGTACTTC. Protein sequence: CASSSAGGAETQYF.

This clone showed up just once. The chain joins TRBV7-3 to TRBJ2-1; D gene unclear. This CDR3 contains 13 residues. Trimming left V 7 bases short and J 5 bases short, with 12 bases between. Looked up from germline, CDR1 is SGHTA and CDR2 is FQGTGA. CDR3 loop: CASTLDGDNEQFF. CDR3 nucleotide sequence: TGTGCCAGCACCCTAGACGGTGACAATGAGCAGTTCTTC.

This rearrangement joins TRBV6-1 to TRBJ2-7; D not resolved. Germline CDR1 MNHNS, CDR2 SASEGT. V lost 5 bases and J 0 bases, leaving 8 bases between the germline ends. There are 13 residues in the CDR3. CDR3 in amino acids: CASSSGPSYEQYF. For the CDR3, the DNA is TGTGCCAGCAGTTCGGGTCCCTCCTACGAGCAGTACTTC.

The rearrangement links TRBV7-2 to TRBJ2-5; the D gene is possibly TRBD2 (6 bases). V was clipped by 6 bases and J by 5 bases, with 16 bases between them. CDR1 and CDR2 (germline): SGHTA, FQGNSA. The CDR3 is 14 amino acids. In DNA form, the CDR3 reads TGTGCCAGCAGTTTGCGACTAGACCGGGAGACCCAGTACTTC. It is translated as CASSLRLDRETQYF. The full variable domain, its missing parts supplied by reference TRBV7-2 and TRBJ2-5, is GAGVSQSPSNKVTEKGKDVELRCDPISGHTALYWYRQSLGQGLEFLIYFQGNSAPDKSGLPSDRFSAERTGGSVSTLTIQRTQQEDSAVYLCASSLRLDRETQYFGPGTRLLVL.

This clone was seen once. At one of its ends the junction is not consistent with the germline gene, which may arise from a read error. In DNA, the CDR3 is TGTGCCAGCAGTAAATACCGTGAGGCCACTGAAGCTTTCTTT. Its protein product is CASSKYREATEAFF. The genes are TRBV25-1 and TRBJ1-1; D is ambiguous. From germline, CDR1 is MGHDK and CDR2 SYGVNS. The CDR3 is made up of 14 amino acids. The full variable domain, rest sourced from reference TRBV25-1 and TRBJ1-1, is EADIYQTPRYLVIGTGKKITLECSQTMGHDKMYWYQQDPGMELHLIHYSYGVNSTEKGDLSSESTVSRIRTEHFPLTLESARPSHTSQYLCASSKYREATEAFFGQGTRLTVV.

The rearrangement uses TRBV5-1 and TRBJ2-5; no firm D call. V was cut by 0 bases and J by 3 bases, with 9 bases left in between. Germline V gene data show CDR1 as SGHRS and CDR2 as YFSETQ. This CDR3 region has 14 residues. The CDR3, as DNA: TGCGCCAGCAGCTTGGTTATGCAGAAAGAGACCCAGTACTTC. Its protein product is CASSLVMQKETQYF.

By sample fraction, this clone is medium-sized (0.01 to 0.1%). This rearrangement joins TRBV19 to TRBJ2-1; D perhaps matches TRBD2 (6 bases). CDR3 length: 17 amino acids. V lost 0 bases to trimming and J lost 3 bases, with 15 bases between them. Looked up from germline, CDR1 is LNHDA and CDR2 is SQIVND (reference sequence). The CDR3 coding sequence is TGTGCCAGTAGTATAGATCCCGTGGAGGGTGGCTACAATGAGCAGTTCTTC. Protein: CASSIDPVEGGYNEQFF.

This CDR3 reads CASSFRNQPQHF. In nucleotides, the CDR3 is TGTGCCAGTAGTTTCCGGAATCAGCCCCAGCATTTT. The V call is TRBV19, the J call TRBJ1-5; the D is unclear. Germline V gene lookup returns CDR1 LNHDA and CDR2 SQIVND (reference sequence). V lost 5 bases and J 4 bases, leaving 6 bases between the germline ends. The CDR3 length is 12 residues.

This clone was detected only a few times. This chain joins TRBV28 and TRBJ1-2; D unclear. The V gene's germline CDR1 is MDHEN and CDR2 SYDVKM. The CDR3 spans 11 residues. V lost 3 bases and J lost 6, with 5 bases in between. CDR3 sequence (DNA): TGTGCCAGCAGTTTCCGGGATGGCTACACCTTC. As protein: CASSFRDGYTF.

The V and J genes are TRBV6-5 and TRBJ1-2, with D hard to call. The CDR3 totals 16 residues. Between the trimmed V and J ends, which lost 2 bases and 7 bases, there was a span of 20 bases. Germline V gene sequence: CDR1 MNHEY, CDR2 SVGAGI. The CDR3 loop reads CASSYPRRRDVRGYTF. The CDR3 DNA reads as TGTGCCAGCAGTTACCCCAGACGGCGGGATGTGCGTGGCTACACCTTC.

The CDR3: CASRYRDRYYGYTF. In DNA form, the CDR3 reads TGTGCCAGCAGGTACCGGGACAGGTACTATGGCTACACCTTC. The chain carries TRBV27 and TRBJ1-2; TRBD1 matches at 8 bases. The CDR3 extends over 14 amino acids. Germline CDR1 reads MNHEY; CDR2 reads SMNVEV (reference sequence). Losses at the gene ends were 6 bases for V and 3 bases for J; bases not matched to a gene: 6.